This T cell receptor (beta chain) derives from a study of T cell responses to AZD1222 COVID-19 vaccine (dated by TCRdb to the early 2020s). For context, the study as a whole: Because spike-specific TCR depth and breadth did not differ between the two schedules, AZD1222 recipients who got a second dose at roughly 4 weeks were pooled with those who got a second dose at roughly 12 weeks. A total of over 230 trial participants underwent TCR sequencing, of whom about 210 received two doses of AZD1222 and about 26 received two doses of the MenACWY control vaccine. Enrollment into the trials was organized by age into subgroups of 18-55, 56-69 and 70-plus years, and those subgroups contained approximately 160, 26 and 62 TCR-sequenced participants, respectively.

Sequences DFQATT (CDR1) and SNEGSKA (CDR2) are obtained from the germline V gene (reference sequence). Including the terminal cysteine and phenylalanine, the CDR3 comprises 10 residues. CDR3 DNA is the only sequence kept; it has 30 bases, read in frame from the first base. V gives up 3 bases and J gives up 8 bases, and the segment between their germline ends measures 7 bases. The sample's time point label, decoded: baseline before first vaccination. Vaccinee samples came from UK trials COV001 and COV002, including a single-blind randomized controlled phase 2/3 trial of AZD1222 (ChAdOx1 nCoV-19) in healthy adults. For TCRbeta chain sequencing, PBMC samples were collected from trial participants at day 0 and at day 28 after the second dose. Overall study results and their limits: Reportedly, almost half of the unique spike-specific TCRs recognized epitopes lying outside the regions that are mutated in the B.1.351 and B.1.1.7 variants. Participants were mostly white British, with more females than males. The authors suggested clonal diversity may have been underestimated. In the small 56-69-year group, the increase in depth fell short of significance, most likely because of low power. The vaccine-associated CD4 TCRs covered the entire spike protein, and the dominant responses fell in regions 160-218 and 743-854. Because no day 14 peak-response samples were available, repertoires were characterized only after the peak T cell response. Spike-specific TCR breadth and depth rose significantly after two AZD1222 doses compared with day 0 and with MenACWY recipients. Only five to seven AZD1222 recipients were SARS-CoV-2 seropositive at baseline, limiting conclusions about previously exposed vaccinees.

To note about this clone: The clone's antigen remains unknown. No per-base quality is available; no much larger clone lies one base away. Other nucleotide sequences in the sample specify the same CDR3.

The CDR3 regions of human TCRbeta chains were analyzed by immunosequencing. The authors' pipeline ran thus. Repertoire TCRs were checked for matches against a reference library of SARS-CoV-2-specific TCRs that had been generated using the MIRA antigen-specificity platform. Breadth meant the fraction of unique TCRs that were SARS-CoV-2-associated, whereas depth meant the fraction of total T cells that were SARS-CoV-2-associated. Using the MIRA data, every spike-specific TCR was mapped to the spike region that the TCR reacted to and assigned to either a CD4 or a CD8 class. Log10-transformed breadth and depth values were compared by one-way ANOVA with Sidak's multiple comparisons tests. TCRdb's version of the immuneACCESS table is confined to in-frame rearrangements and falls short of the full clone set. An unresolved V gene accounts for under half of the shortfall where checked; the remainder is of unknown origin. Clone size and the V and J calls come from that table; the DNA yielded D and trimming. The sample table lists about 120,000 clones, roughly 89% of them with a count of one. The ten biggest clones cover around 12% of the sample.

This receptor chain uses TRBV20-1 and TRBJ1-2, and possibly TRBD1, on 5 matching bases. The sequence was obtained from an adult in good health. The sample here was peripheral blood, taken on day 0 of AZD1222 vaccination. The CDR3 loop reads CSAREGGYTF. The nucleotides are TGCAGTGCTAGGGAGGGGGGCTACACCTTC.